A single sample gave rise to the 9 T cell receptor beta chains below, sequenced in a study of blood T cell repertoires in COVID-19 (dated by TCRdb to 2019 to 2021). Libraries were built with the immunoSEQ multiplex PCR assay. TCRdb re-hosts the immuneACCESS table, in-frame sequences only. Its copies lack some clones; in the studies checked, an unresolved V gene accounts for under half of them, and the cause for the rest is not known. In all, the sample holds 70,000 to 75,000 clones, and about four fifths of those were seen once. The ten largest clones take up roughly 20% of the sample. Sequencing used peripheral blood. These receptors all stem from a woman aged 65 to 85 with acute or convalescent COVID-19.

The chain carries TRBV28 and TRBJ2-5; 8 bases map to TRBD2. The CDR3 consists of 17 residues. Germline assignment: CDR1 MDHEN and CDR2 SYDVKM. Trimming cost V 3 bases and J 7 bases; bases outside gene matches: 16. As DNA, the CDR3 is TGTGCCAGCAGTTTTGGGTTAGCGGGACGTCGAAGGTGGACCCAGTACTTC. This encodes CASSFGLAGRRRWTQYF.

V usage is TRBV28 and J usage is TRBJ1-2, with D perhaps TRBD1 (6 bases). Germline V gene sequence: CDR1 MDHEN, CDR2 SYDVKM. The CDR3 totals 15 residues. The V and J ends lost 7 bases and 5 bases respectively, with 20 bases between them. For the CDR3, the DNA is TGTGCCAGCAAAACGGGGGGGCCGGTAGGGTATGGCTACACCTTC. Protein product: CASKTGGPVGYGYTF.

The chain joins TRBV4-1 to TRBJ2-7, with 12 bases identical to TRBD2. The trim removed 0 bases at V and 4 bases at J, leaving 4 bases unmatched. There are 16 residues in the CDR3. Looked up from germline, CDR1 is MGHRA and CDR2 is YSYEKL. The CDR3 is CASSQDFTSGRYEQYF. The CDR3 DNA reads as TGCGCCAGCAGCCAAGATTTTACTAGCGGGAGGTACGAGCAGTACTTC.

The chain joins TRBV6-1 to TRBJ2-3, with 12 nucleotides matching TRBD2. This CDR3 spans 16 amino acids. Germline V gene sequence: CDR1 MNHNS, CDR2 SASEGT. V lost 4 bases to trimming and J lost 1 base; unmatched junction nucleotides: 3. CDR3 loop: CASSASSGRGTDTQYF. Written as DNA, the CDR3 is TGTGCCAGCAGTGCTTCTAGCGGGAGGGGCACAGATACGCAGTATTTT.

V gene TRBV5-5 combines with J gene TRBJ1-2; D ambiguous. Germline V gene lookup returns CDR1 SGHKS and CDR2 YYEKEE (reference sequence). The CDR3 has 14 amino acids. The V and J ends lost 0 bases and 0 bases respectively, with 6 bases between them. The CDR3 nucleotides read TGTGCCAGCAGCTTGGACGGAGCTAACTATGGCTACACCTTC. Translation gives CASSLDGANYGYTF.

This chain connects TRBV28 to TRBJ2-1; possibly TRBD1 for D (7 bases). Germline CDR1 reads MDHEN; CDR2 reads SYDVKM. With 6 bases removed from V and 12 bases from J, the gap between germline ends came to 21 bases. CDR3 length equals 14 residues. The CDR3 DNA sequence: TGTGCCAGCAGGGGCCACCTCGCGGGACAGAGGCAGTTCTTC. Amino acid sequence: CASRGHLAGQRQFF.

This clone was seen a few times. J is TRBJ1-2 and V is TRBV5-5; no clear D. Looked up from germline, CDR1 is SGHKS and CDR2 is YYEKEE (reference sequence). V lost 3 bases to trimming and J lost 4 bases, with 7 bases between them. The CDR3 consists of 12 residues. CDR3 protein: CASSSQLYGYTF. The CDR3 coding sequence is TGTGCCAGCAGCTCTCAACTCTATGGCTACACCTTC.

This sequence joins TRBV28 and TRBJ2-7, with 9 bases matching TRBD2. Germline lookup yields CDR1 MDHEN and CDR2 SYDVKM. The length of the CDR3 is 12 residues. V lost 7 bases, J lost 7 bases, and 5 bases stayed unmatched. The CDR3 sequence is CASKTSGSEQYF. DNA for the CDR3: TGTGCCAGCAAGACTAGCGGTTCTGAGCAGTACTTC.

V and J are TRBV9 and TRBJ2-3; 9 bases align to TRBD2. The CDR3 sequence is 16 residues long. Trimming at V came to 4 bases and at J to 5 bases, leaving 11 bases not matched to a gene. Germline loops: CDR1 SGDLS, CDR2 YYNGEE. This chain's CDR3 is CASSPTAGGPLDTQYF. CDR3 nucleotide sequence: TGTGCCAGCAGCCCCACGGCGGGAGGGCCCCTAGATACGCAGTATTTT.